These 19 T cell receptor beta chains originate from one sample sequenced in a study of cytomegalovirus exposure and HLA in healthy donors. Profiled with immunoSEQ multiplex PCR; TCRdb holds only in-frame clones, not every one. The repertoire holds 260,000 or so clones, with approximately 88% as singletons. The sample taken for sequencing was PBMCs. These receptors all stem from a woman aged 18 to 35 in good health and CMV-seronegative.

The rearrangement uses TRBV28 and TRBJ1-2; possibly TRBD1 for D (6 bases). The ends were cut back, 4 bases at V and 6 bases at J, with 12 bases in the middle. This CDR3 region has 13 residues. Germline V gene data show CDR1 as MDHEN and CDR2 as SYDVKM. CDR3 sequence reads: CASSSGQLDGYTF. The CDR3 DNA reads TGTGCCAGCAGTTCTGGACAGCTCGATGGCTACACCTTC.

J is TRBJ2-5 and V is TRBV7-2; 11 bases line up with TRBD1. Trimming cost V 5 bases and J 11 bases; bases outside gene matches: 4. The CDR3 runs to 12 residues. Germline CDR1 is SGHTA and CDR2 is FQGNSA. This CDR3 is CASSQGQGVQYF. Here the CDR3 DNA reads TGTGCCAGCAGCCAGGGACAGGGGGTGCAGTACTTC. Using reference TRBV7-2 and TRBJ2-5 for the parts outside the CDR3, the full variable domain is GAGVSQSPSNKVTEKGKDVELRCDPISGHTALYWYRQSLGQGLEFLIYFQGNSAPDKSGLPSDRFSAERTGGSVSTLTIQRTQQEDSAVYLCASSQGQGVQYFGPGTRLLVL.

The gene calls are TRBV9 and TRBJ2-3; 7 nucleotides line up with TRBD2. Trimming at V came to 0 bases and at J to 2 bases, leaving 6 bases not matched to a gene. This CDR3 region has 16 residues. Germline V gives CDR1 SGDLS, CDR2 YYNGEE. CDR3 region: CASSVGLADYTDTQYF. In nucleotides, the CDR3 is TGTGCCAGCAGCGTAGGGCTAGCGGATTACACAGATACGCAGTATTTT.

This clone was seen only once. The CDR3 DNA reads TGCGCCAGCAGCCAGGGACATGCGAACACCGGGGAGCTGTTTTTT. Protein product: CASSQGHANTGELFF. This chain connects TRBV4-1 to TRBJ2-2, with D perhaps TRBD1 (6 bases). Germline CDR1 reads MGHRA; CDR2 reads YSYEKL. This CDR3 region has 15 residues. V shed 3 bases and J shed 0 bases, with 8 bases lying between them.

This clone was seen a handful of times. This chain connects TRBV27 to TRBJ2-7, with D possibly TRBD2 on 5 matching bases. CDR1 and CDR2 from the germline V gene are MNHEY and SMNVEV (reference sequence). V shed 5 bases and J shed 1 base, with 12 bases lying between them. The CDR3 has 14 residues. Here the CDR3 reads CASSLAGPSYEQYF. Written as DNA, the CDR3 is TGTGCCAGCAGTCTGGCGGGCCCGTCCTACGAGCAGTACTTC.

This chain uses TRBV1 with TRBJ2-7; the table's D gene call, TRBD2, was not cross checked with the DNA. TRBV1 is a documented pseudogene. This CDR3 comprises 14 residues. The CDR3 DNA sequence: TGCACCAGCAGCCAAGAACTAGTCGACTACGAGCAGTACTTC. Translating gives CTSSQELVDYEQYF.

This chain uses TRBV5-6 with TRBJ2-1, with TRBD2 identical over 12 bases. CDR3 size: 17 residues. CDR1 is SGHDT and CDR2 is YYEEEE in the germline V gene. Germline trimming cut 3 bases from V and 8 bases from J; bases unmatched to any gene: 12. This chain's CDR3 is CASSWSASGRAFYEQFF. DNA for the CDR3: TGTGCCAGCAGCTGGTCCGCTAGCGGGAGGGCCTTTTATGAGCAGTTCTTC. The complete variable domain, with remaining parts taken from reference TRBV5-6 and TRBJ2-1, reads DAGVTQSPTHLIKTRGQQVTLRCSPKSGHDTVSWYQQALGQGPQFIFQYYEEEERQRGNFPDRFSGHQFPNYSSELNVNALLLGDSALYLCASSWSASGRAFYEQFFGPGTRLTVL.

This clone was seen only once. The gene calls are TRBV19 and TRBJ2-3, with TRBD1 identical over 8 bases. Looked up from germline, CDR1 is LNHDA and CDR2 is SQIVND (reference sequence). The CDR3 runs 14 residues. The trim removed 5 bases at V and 4 bases at J, leaving 5 bases unmatched. The CDR3 sequence: CASSPTGGSDTQYF. The CDR3 DNA follows: TGTGCCAGTAGTCCAACAGGGGGGTCAGATACGCAGTATTTT.

V usage is TRBV27 and J usage is TRBJ2-1; 13 bases align to TRBD2. The germline CDR1 and CDR2 sequences are MNHEY and SMNVEV (reference sequence). With V trimmed by 7 bases and J by 4 bases, 4 bases remained unmatched. The CDR3 sequence is 15 residues long. CDR3 sequence (DNA): TGTGCCAGCACGCGGGGACTAGCGGGGTACAATGAGCAGTTCTTC. It yields the protein CASTRGLAGYNEQFF.

The V and J genes are TRBV30 and TRBJ2-5; TRBD2 matches 9 bases. Trimming took 2 bases from V and 5 from J; bases not matched to a gene: 9. Germline CDR1 and CDR2: GTSNPN and SVGIG (reference sequence). The CDR3 runs to 15 residues. CDR3 region: CAWSLGTSIRETQYF. DNA of the CDR3: TGTGCCTGGAGTTTAGGGACTAGCATACGGGAGACCCAGTACTTC.

This chain joins TRBV28 and TRBJ1-2; D not certain. Germline-derived CDR1 and CDR2 are MDHEN and SYDVKM. V shed 2 bases and J shed 3 bases, with 10 bases lying between them. The CDR3 spans 14 residues. CDR3 residues: CASSLHGFDYGYTF. Here the CDR3 DNA reads TGTGCCAGCAGTTTACACGGTTTTGACTATGGCTACACCTTC.

V usage is TRBV27 and J usage is TRBJ1-2, with 9 bases that match TRBD1. With 4 bases clipped from V and 1 base from J, the junction kept 4 bases outside the gene matches. The CDR3 length is 15 residues. Germline V lookup: CDR1 MNHEY, CDR2 SMNVEV (reference sequence). CDR3 sequence: CASSSDRGLNYGYTF. The CDR3 region has the DNA TGTGCCAGCAGTTCGGACAGGGGTCTTAACTATGGCTACACCTTC.

The chain couples TRBV7-2 to TRBJ2-7; 9 bases align to TRBD1. J was trimmed by 6 bases and V by 1 base; bases with no gene match: 7. The CDR3 extends over 15 amino acids. Looked up from germline, CDR1 is SGHTA and CDR2 is FQGNSA. The CDR3: CASSLEDRGWREQYF. CDR3 DNA: TGTGCCAGCAGCTTAGAGGACAGGGGATGGCGCGAGCAGTACTTC.

CDR3 loop: CASSYNWDTYEQYF. CDR3 DNA: TGTGCCAGCAGTTATAACTGGGACACCTACGAGCAGTACTTC. The gene calls are TRBV6-5 and TRBJ2-7, with a possible D match to TRBD1 (6 bases). This CDR3 is 14 amino acids long. V was trimmed by 3 bases and J by 2 bases, leaving 11 bases between them. Germline V gene data show CDR1 as MNHEY and CDR2 as SVGAGI.

The CDR3: CASQTSGTHYEQYF. For the CDR3, the DNA is TGTGCCAGCCAAACTAGCGGGACCCACTACGAGCAGTACTTC. The chain couples TRBV28 to TRBJ2-7; 10 bases fit TRBD2. After removal of 8 bases from V and 3 bases from J, the junction contained 7 bases not matched to a gene. Germline lookup yields CDR1 MDHEN and CDR2 SYDVKM. CDR3 length equals 14 residues.

This clone was picked up one time. J is TRBJ2-7 and V is TRBV28; D gene unclear. Germline loops: CDR1 MDHEN, CDR2 SYDVKM. This CDR3 has 14 residues. V was shortened by 1 base and J by 3 bases, with 10 bases between the two germline ends. The CDR3 spells CASSLYGSDYEQYF. CDR3 sequence (DNA): TGTGCCAGCAGTTTATACGGGTCCGACTACGAGCAGTACTTC.

The V and J genes are TRBV27 and TRBJ2-1, with a tentative D call TRBD2 (5 bases). Per the germline V gene, CDR1 is MNHEY and CDR2 is SMNVEV (reference sequence). This CDR3 has 12 amino acids. Trimming removed 7 bases at V and 9 bases at J, with 13 bases between. Here the CDR3 reads CASIFRTGEQFF. CDR3 DNA: TGTGCCAGCATCTTTCGGACTGGTGAGCAGTTCTTC.

The V call is TRBV28, the J call TRBJ2-6, with D unclear. This CDR3 has 14 amino acids. Trimming left V 6 bases short and J 2 bases short, with 8 bases between. From germline, CDR1 is MDHEN and CDR2 SYDVKM. The chain's CDR3 is CASSHRTGANVLTF. CDR3 bases: TGTGCCAGCAGCCACAGAACTGGGGCCAACGTCCTGACTTTC.

This clone was recorded only once. This chain links TRBV9 with TRBJ2-7; TRBD1 might be the D (6 bases). Trimming left V 4 bases short and J 2 bases short, with 19 bases between. CDR3 length: 16 residues. Germline values: CDR1 SGDLS, CDR2 YYNGEE. The CDR3: CASSPSTDRGAYEQYF. CDR3 nucleotide sequence: TGTGCCAGCAGCCCGAGTACGGACAGAGGCGCCTACGAGCAGTACTTC.